These T cell receptor beta chains were read from a single sample in a study of T-cell reconstitution after alpha-beta-depleted transplantation in children. Using its own MiXCR run on the PCR reads, TCRdb lists one record per CDR3 protein. Here the sample spans about 980,000 distinct CDR3 sequences, less than 30% being singletons. The sequencing used PBMCs, mostly from graft donor cells, collected 360 days after TCRalphabeta/CD19-depleted stem cell transplant. These receptors originate from a boy in the first two years of life who had a stem cell transplant for SCID, so the T cells may come from the graft donor. Both conserved end residues are part of each CDR3. Fields, in order: J gene, D gene, V gene, clone size, CDR3 protein, CDR3 DNA. D genes are given only for firm matches. Clone size is shown for a subset of rows, as once, few, many or a class of expanded clone.

>TRBJ2-7|NA|TRBV29-1|NA
CSVEFLGDEQYF
TGCAGCGTTGAATTCTTAGGGGACGAGCAGTACTTC
>TRBJ1-1|NA|TRBV7-9|few
CASSRARGGAGAEAFF
TGTGCCAGCAGCCGCGCACGAGGGGGGGCAGGCGCTGAAGCTTTCTTT
>TRBJ2-5|TRBD1|TRBV11-2|few
CASSLGQGKRETQYF
TGTGCCAGCAGCTTAGGACAGGGAAAAAGAGAGACCCAGTACTTC
>TRBJ2-1|TRBD2|TRBV6-5|NA
CASSYAGGRYNEQFF
TGTGCCAGCAGTTACGCGGGGGGGCGGTACAATGAGCAGTTCTTC
>TRBJ2-1|NA|TRBV4-2|few
CASSQDAGPGGGWDNEQFF
TGTGCCAGCAGCCAAGATGCGGGACCTGGCGGGGGCTGGGACAATGAGCAGTTCTTC
>TRBJ2-1|TRBD2|TRBV20-1|NA
CSARQAGAIGDEQFF
TGCAGTGCTAGACAAGCGGGGGCTATTGGGGATGAGCAGTTCTTC
>TRBJ1-2|NA|TRBV28|NA
CASSLILGQTYGYTF
TGTGCCAGCAGTTTAATCCTCGGACAGACCTATGGCTACACCTTC
>TRBJ2-1|TRBD2|TRBV3-1|few
CASSPFLAGPNYNEQFF
TGTGCCAGCAGCCCCTTCCTAGCGGGACCTAACTACAATGAGCAGTTCTTC
>TRBJ1-4|NA|TRBV5-1|few
CASSSRRGPRRHEKLFF
TGCGCCAGCAGTTCCCGCCGGGGACCTCGAAGGCATGAAAAACTGTTTTTT
>TRBJ2-4|NA|TRBV28|NA
CASSPNHRDTKNIQYF
TGTGCCAGCAGTCCCAACCATCGGGACACCAAAAACATTCAGTACTTC
>TRBJ2-1|TRBD2|TRBV12-3/TRBV12-4|NA
CASSRLAGGLYNEQFF
TGTGCCAGCAGCCGACTAGCGGGGGGGCTTTACAATGAGCAGTTCTTC
>TRBJ2-3|TRBD2|TRBV12-3/TRBV12-4|few
CASRARGGLRADTQYF
TGTGCCAGCAGGGCCCGGGGAGGGCTTCGTGCAGATACGCAGTATTTT
>TRBJ1-1|NA|TRBV7-2|NA
CASSLDGGRGEAFF
TGTGCCAGCAGCTTAGATGGGGGCAGGGGTGAAGCTTTCTTT
>TRBJ2-5|TRBD2|TRBV29-1|few
CSVELGGRVETQYF
TGCAGCGTTGAATTGGGAGGGAGGGTAGAGACCCAGTACTTC
>TRBJ1-2|NA|TRBV3-1|NA
CASSRQEASWYGYTF
TGTGCCAGCAGCCGCCAAGAGGCCTCTTGGTATGGCTACACCTTC
>TRBJ2-5|NA|TRBV6-2/TRBV6-3|NA
CASSYSADAYF
TGTGCCAGCAGTTACTCTGCCGACGCGTACTTC
>TRBJ2-1|NA|TRBV28|NA
CASSLVFYRVGNPPLYNEQFF
TGTGCCAGCAGTTTAGTTTTTTATCGGGTAGGGAACCCCCCCCTCTACAATGAGCAGTTCTTC
>TRBJ1-5|NA|TRBV12-3/TRBV12-4|few
CASSEQGNSNQPQHF
TGTGCCAGCAGTGAGCAGGGGAACAGCAATCAGCCCCAGCATTTT
>TRBJ2-7|NA|TRBV28|NA
CATNPVGFGAGSSPGEQYF
TGTGCCACCAACCCCGTCGGGTTTGGTGCCGGTTCCTCCCCTGGCGAGCAGTACTTC
>TRBJ2-3|NA|TRBV12-3/TRBV12-4|NA
CASSPGDWDTQYF
TGTGCCAGCAGTCCAGGGGATTGGGATACGCAGTATTTT
>TRBJ1-4|NA|TRBV5-6|NA
CASSALIRGRGEKLFF
TGTGCCAGCAGCGCATTGATCAGGGGAAGAGGAGAAAAACTGTTTTTT
>TRBJ1-4|NA|TRBV4-1|NA
CASSHPRGATNEKLFF
TGCGCCAGCAGCCATCCCCGGGGGGCAACTAATGAAAAACTGTTTTTT